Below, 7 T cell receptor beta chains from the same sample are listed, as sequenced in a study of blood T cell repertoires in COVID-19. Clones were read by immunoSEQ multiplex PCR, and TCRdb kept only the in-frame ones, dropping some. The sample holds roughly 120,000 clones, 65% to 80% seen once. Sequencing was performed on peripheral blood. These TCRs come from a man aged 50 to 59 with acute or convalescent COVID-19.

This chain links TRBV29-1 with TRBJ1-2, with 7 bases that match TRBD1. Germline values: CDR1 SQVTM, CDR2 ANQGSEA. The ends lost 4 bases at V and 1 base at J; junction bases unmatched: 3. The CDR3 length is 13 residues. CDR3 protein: CSVVQGFNYGYTF. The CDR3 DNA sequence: TGCAGCGTTGTACAGGGGTTTAACTATGGCTACACCTTC.

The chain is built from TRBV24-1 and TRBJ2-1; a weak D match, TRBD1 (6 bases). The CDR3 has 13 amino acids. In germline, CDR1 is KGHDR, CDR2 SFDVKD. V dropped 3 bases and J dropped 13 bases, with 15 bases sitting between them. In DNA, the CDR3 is TGTGCCACCAGTGATGAAAAGGGGGAAGGCCAGTTCTTC. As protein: CATSDEKGEGQFF.

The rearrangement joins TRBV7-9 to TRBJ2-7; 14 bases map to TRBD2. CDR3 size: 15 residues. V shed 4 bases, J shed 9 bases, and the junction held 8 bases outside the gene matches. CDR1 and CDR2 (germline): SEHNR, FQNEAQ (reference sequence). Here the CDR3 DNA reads TGTGCCAGCAGCTCCCAGGGACTAGCGGGAGTAGCGCAGTACTTC. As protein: CASSSQGLAGVAQYF.

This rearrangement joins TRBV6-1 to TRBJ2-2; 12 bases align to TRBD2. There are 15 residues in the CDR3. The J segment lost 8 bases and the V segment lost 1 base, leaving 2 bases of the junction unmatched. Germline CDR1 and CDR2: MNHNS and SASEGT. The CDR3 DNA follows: TGTGCCAGCAGTGAAGTTGGGACTAGCGGGGGGGAGCTGTTTTTT. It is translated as CASSEVGTSGGELFF.

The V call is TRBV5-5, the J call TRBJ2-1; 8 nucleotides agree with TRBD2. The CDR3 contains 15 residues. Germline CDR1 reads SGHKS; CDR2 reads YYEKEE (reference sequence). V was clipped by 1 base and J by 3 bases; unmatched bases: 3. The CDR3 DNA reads TGTGCCAGCAGCTTGTTAGCGGGAATCTACAATGAGCAGTTCTTC. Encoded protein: CASSLLAGIYNEQFF.

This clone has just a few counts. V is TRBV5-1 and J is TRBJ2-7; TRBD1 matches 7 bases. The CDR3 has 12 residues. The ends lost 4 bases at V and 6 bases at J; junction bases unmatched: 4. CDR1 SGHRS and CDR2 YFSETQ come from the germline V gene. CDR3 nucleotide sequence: TGCGCCAGCAGCCCTGACAGGGTCGAGCAGTACTTC. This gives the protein CASSPDRVEQYF.

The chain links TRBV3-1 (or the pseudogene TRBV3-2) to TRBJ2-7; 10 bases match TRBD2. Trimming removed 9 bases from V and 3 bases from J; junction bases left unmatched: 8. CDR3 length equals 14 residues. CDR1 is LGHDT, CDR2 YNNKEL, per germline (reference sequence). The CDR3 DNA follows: TGTGCCAGTGGACTAGCGGATACCTACTACGAGCAGTACTTC. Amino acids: CASGLADTYYEQYF.